These 24 T cell receptor beta chains were all obtained from the same sample, sequenced in a study of OX40 agonist ivuxolimab in advanced cancers. The repertoire was sequenced with immunoSEQ multiplex PCR; TCRdb's copy has only in-frame clones and lacks some. The sample has about 42,000 clones, more than 70% seen once. This specimen was CD4+ or CD8+ T cells sorted from blood, taken in a trial of the OX40 agonist ivuxolimab. These receptors all stem from an adult with an advanced solid tumor such as melanoma, head and neck, liver or kidney cancer.

V usage is TRBV19 and J usage is TRBJ2-7; D is ambiguous. The V end was cut by 6 bases, the J end by 0 bases, with 15 bases between. Per germline, CDR1 LNHDA and CDR2 SQIVND (reference sequence). This CDR3 has 15 amino acids. CDR3 in amino acids: CASRALDGSSYEQYF. The DNA of the CDR3 is TGTGCCAGTAGGGCACTCGACGGTAGCTCCTACGAGCAGTACTTC.

This chain uses TRBV2 with TRBJ2-1; D is possibly TRBD1 (5 bases). Germline assignment: CDR1 SNHLY and CDR2 FYNNEI. Trimming pared 2 bases from V and 7 bases from J, leaving 15 bases between. This CDR3 is 15 amino acids long. This chain's CDR3 is CASSERAGWKNEQFF. CDR3 bases: TGTGCCAGCAGTGAAAGGGCAGGGTGGAAGAATGAGCAGTTCTTC. The full variable domain, with the rest looked up from reference TRBV2 and TRBJ2-1, is EPEVTQTPSHQVTQMGQEVILRCVPISNHLYFYWYRQILGQKVEFLVSFYNNEISEKSEIFDDQFSVERPDGSNFTLKIRSTKLEDSAMYFCASSERAGWKNEQFFGPGTRLTVL.

V is TRBV11-2 and J is TRBJ2-2, with unresolved D. The CDR3 extends over 13 amino acids. V was pared by 2 bases and J by 2 bases, with 3 bases between. From germline, CDR1 is SGHAT and CDR2 FQNNGV. CDR3 region: CASSLINTGELFF. Here the CDR3 DNA reads TGTGCCAGCAGCTTAATCAACACCGGGGAGCTGTTTTTT.

The CDR3 protein is CASSFANTGELFF. The DNA for the CDR3 is TGTGCCAGCAGCTTTGCCAACACCGGGGAGCTGTTTTTT. V and J are TRBV11-3 and TRBJ2-2; D not resolved. V shed 3 bases and J shed 2 bases, with 4 bases lying between them. The V gene's germline CDR1 is SGHNT and CDR2 YENEEA. The CDR3 is 13 residues long.

The chain recombines TRBV2 with TRBJ2-5, with D possibly being TRBD2 (7 bases). Trimming removed 7 bases from V and 2 bases from J, with 20 bases in between. Germline V gene data show CDR1 as SNHLY and CDR2 as FYNNEI. This CDR3 comprises 16 residues. CDR3 DNA: TGTGCCAGCATCGCGGGGGCAGCGCCTGCACAAGAGACCCAGTACTTC. It is translated as CASIAGAAPAQETQYF.

The chain is built from TRBV6-5 and TRBJ1-2; tentatively, D is TRBD1 (5 bases). The germline V gene encodes CDR1 MNHEY and CDR2 SVGAGI. This CDR3 is built from 14 residues. The ends were cut back, 4 bases at V and 1 base at J, with 10 bases in the middle. CDR3 in DNA: TGTGCCAGCAGTTTTTCGACAGTTAACTATGGCTACACCTTC. It specifies CASSFSTVNYGYTF.

V is TRBV9 and J is TRBJ2-5; TRBD1 aligns across 8 bases. The CDR3 covers 15 residues. The V gene's germline CDR1 is SGDLS and CDR2 YYNGEE. The J segment lost 4 bases and the V segment lost 0 bases, leaving 5 bases of the junction unmatched. CDR3 coding DNA: TGTGCCAGCAGCGTAGGATCAGGGGGCCTAGAGACCCAGTACTTC. It translates to CASSVGSGGLETQYF.

The rearrangement uses TRBV23-1 and TRBJ2-5; D unclear. TRBV23-1 is an ORF, with its function uncertain. The CDR3 runs 16 residues. Trimming left V 8 bases short and J 7 bases short, with 26 bases between. The CDR3: CASSLGLLLTQRTQYF. The CDR3 DNA reads TGCGCCAGCTCGCTTGGGTTACTACTCACCCAGAGGACCCAGTACTTC.

The chain couples TRBV2 to TRBJ2-5; unclear D gene. The J call may not be correct, given that the DNA end is closer to TRBJ2-7. The CDR3 spans 15 residues. Germline CDR1 and CDR2: SNHLY and FYNNEI. The CDR3 DNA sequence: TGTGCCAGCAGAGAGCCTGCCCGATTGAGCAACGAGCAGTACTTC. Translating gives CASREPARLSNEQYF.

This clone was seen a single time. The rearrangement links TRBV18 to TRBJ2-3, with TRBD2 identical over 11 bases. The CDR3 has 15 amino acids. Germline V gene lookup returns CDR1 KGHSH and CDR2 LQKENI. With 6 bases clipped from V and 2 bases from J, the junction kept 4 bases outside the gene matches. The CDR3 here is CASSRLAGNTDTQYF. For the CDR3, the DNA is TGTGCCAGCTCGCGACTAGCGGGGAACACAGATACGCAGTATTTT.

The rearrangement links TRBV7-8 to TRBJ2-3, with D maybe TRBD2 (5 bases). The length of the CDR3 is 15 residues. Trimming pared 2 bases from V and 2 bases from J, leaving 11 bases between. Germline V gene data show CDR1 as SGHVS and CDR2 as FQNEAQ. DNA for the CDR3: TGTGCCAGCAGCTTAAGGGTTAGCGTCACAGATACGCAGTATTTT. Amino acids: CASSLRVSVTDTQYF.

The chain recombines TRBV10-3 with TRBJ2-3; 8 bases agree with TRBD2. J gave up 5 bases and V 3 bases, and 10 bases lay outside the gene matches. The CDR3 runs to 16 residues. Germline V gives CDR1 ENHRY, CDR2 SYGVKD. Here the CDR3 reads CAISDFDAAGVDTQYF. CDR3 sequence (DNA): TGTGCCATCAGTGATTTCGATGCAGCGGGAGTAGATACGCAGTATTTT.

This clone was seen a single time. This chain joins TRBV28 and TRBJ2-7; 9 positions agree with TRBD2. V gave up 6 bases and J gave up 2 bases; unmatched junction bases: 5. The germline CDR1 and CDR2 sequences are MDHEN and SYDVKM. There are 14 residues in the CDR3. CDR3 nucleotides: TGTGCCAGCAGGCCTAGCGGGGCGACCTACGAGCAGTACTTC. It yields the protein CASRPSGATYEQYF.

The chain has TRBV5-1 and TRBJ2-6, with no clear D. Per the germline V gene, CDR1 is SGHRS and CDR2 is YFSETQ. The CDR3 is 15 amino acids. The V gene lost 4 bases and the J gene lost 0 bases, with 8 bases spanning the gap. CDR3 sequence: CASSPVLSGANVLTF. The CDR3 bases are TGCGCCAGCAGCCCTGTCCTCTCTGGGGCCAACGTCCTGACTTTC.

CDR3 sequence: CSVGGTLNTEAFF. As DNA, the CDR3 is TGCAGCGTTGGAGGGACACTGAACACTGAAGCTTTCTTT. The rearrangement uses TRBV29-1 and TRBJ1-1, with D perhaps TRBD1 (6 bases). Germline V gene lookup returns CDR1 SQVTM and CDR2 ANQGSEA. There are 13 residues in the CDR3. Trimming shortened V by 4 bases and J by 0 bases, and 9 bases separated the two germline ends.

This clone was counted a single time. The rearrangement uses TRBV11-3 and TRBJ2-5; 10 positions agree with TRBD2. This CDR3 is built from 13 residues. Germline-derived CDR1 and CDR2 are SGHNT and YENEEA. V shed 6 bases and J 5 bases; nucleotides not matched to a gene: 3. CDR3: CASSRAGGETQYF. The CDR3 bases are TGTGCCAGCAGTAGAGCGGGAGGGGAGACCCAGTACTTC.

The chain has TRBV7-8 and TRBJ1-1, with 8 bases fitting TRBD1. Germline V gene data show CDR1 as SGHVS and CDR2 as FQNEAQ. CDR3 size: 17 residues. The J segment lost 2 bases and the V segment lost 0 bases, leaving 8 bases of the junction unmatched. CDR3 nucleotide sequence: TGTGCCAGCAGCTTAGCCGGACAGGGTGAGTTAAACACTGAAGCTTTCTTT. Translating it yields CASSLAGQGELNTEAFF. The full variable domain, rest sourced from reference TRBV7-8 and TRBJ1-1, is GAGVSQSPRYKVAKRGQDVALRCDPISGHVSLFWYQQALGQGPEFLTYFQNEAQLDKSGLPSDRFFAERPEGSVSTLKIQRTQQEDSAVYLCASSLAGQGELNTEAFFGQGTRLTVV.

The chain links TRBV5-1 to TRBJ1-1; 8 nucleotides align to TRBD1. V was pared by 3 bases and J by 1 base, with 8 bases of the junction left unmatched. Germline-derived CDR1 and CDR2 are SGHRS and YFSETQ. The CDR3 covers 16 residues. The CDR3 nucleotides read TGCGCCAGCAGCTCGCCCAGGGGGCGGGGGAACACTGAAGCTTTCTTT. It yields the protein CASSSPRGRGNTEAFF. Full variable domain (missing parts from reference TRBV5-1 and TRBJ1-1): KAGVTQTPRYLIKTRGQQVTLSCSPISGHRSVSWYQQTPGQGLQFLFEYFSETQRNKGNFPGRFSGRQFSNSRSEMNVSTLELGDSALYLCASSSPRGRGNTEAFFGQGTRLTVV.

This chain uses TRBV5-4 with TRBJ1-2; 9 bases agree with TRBD1. The CDR3 is 15 amino acids. After removal of 4 bases from V and 3 bases from J, the junction contained 7 bases not matched to a gene. Per the germline V gene, CDR1 is SGHNT and CDR2 is YYREEE (reference sequence). Here the CDR3 reads CASSIRTGADYGYTF. The CDR3 nucleotides are TGTGCCAGCAGCATTAGGACAGGGGCGGACTATGGCTACACCTTC. Full variable domain (missing parts from reference TRBV5-4 and TRBJ1-2): ETGVTQSPTHLIKTRGQQVTLRCSSQSGHNTVSWYQQALGQGPQFIFQYYREEENGRGNFPPRFSGLQFPNYSSELNVNALELDDSALYLCASSIRTGADYGYTFGSGTRLTVV.

V usage is TRBV19 and J usage is TRBJ2-7, with TRBD1 matching over 10 bases. The trim removed 5 bases at V and 5 bases at J, leaving 15 bases unmatched. Looked up from germline, CDR1 is LNHDA and CDR2 is SQIVND (reference sequence). The CDR3 contains 17 residues. CDR3 coding DNA: TGTGCCAGTAGTTGGAGTTTCGGGGGACAGGGGAGAGACGAGCAGTACTTC. It yields the protein CASSWSFGGQGRDEQYF.

The chain is built from TRBV18 and TRBJ2-1; no definite D call. Trimming cost V 3 bases and J 4 bases, with 10 bases left between them. Germline values: CDR1 KGHSH, CDR2 LQKENI. The CDR3 covers 14 residues. CDR3 nucleotides: TGTGCCAGCTCACCCCCTTCCGATTACAATGAGCAGTTCTTC. Protein sequence: CASSPPSDYNEQFF.

This rearrangement joins TRBV5-6 to TRBJ2-2; D gene unclear. CDR1 and CDR2 from the germline V gene are SGHDT and YYEEEE. CDR3 length equals 12 residues. V lost 5 bases and J lost 6, with 8 bases in between. CDR3 coding DNA: TGTGCCAGCAGACTAAGGGCCGGGGAGCTGTTTTTT. As protein: CASRLRAGELFF.

The chain has TRBV9 and TRBJ2-2; D remains unclear. The CDR3 has 15 residues. The germline CDR1 and CDR2 sequences are SGDLS and YYNGEE. V was pared by 0 bases and J by 2 bases, with 8 bases between. For the CDR3, the DNA is TGTGCCAGCAGCGTAGGGCGGTTCAACACCGGGGAGCTGTTTTTT. This translates into CASSVGRFNTGELFF.

This sequence joins TRBV4-1 and TRBJ2-1; 11 nucleotides align to TRBD2. The CDR3 covers 20 residues. Germline-derived CDR1 and CDR2 are MGHRA and YSYEKL. Trimming removed 1 base from V and 3 bases from J; junction bases left unmatched: 14. CDR3 protein: CASSQVTSGSPTPRYNEQFF. CDR3 coding DNA: TGCGCCAGCAGCCAAGTTACTAGCGGGAGTCCCACCCCTCGCTACAATGAGCAGTTCTTC.